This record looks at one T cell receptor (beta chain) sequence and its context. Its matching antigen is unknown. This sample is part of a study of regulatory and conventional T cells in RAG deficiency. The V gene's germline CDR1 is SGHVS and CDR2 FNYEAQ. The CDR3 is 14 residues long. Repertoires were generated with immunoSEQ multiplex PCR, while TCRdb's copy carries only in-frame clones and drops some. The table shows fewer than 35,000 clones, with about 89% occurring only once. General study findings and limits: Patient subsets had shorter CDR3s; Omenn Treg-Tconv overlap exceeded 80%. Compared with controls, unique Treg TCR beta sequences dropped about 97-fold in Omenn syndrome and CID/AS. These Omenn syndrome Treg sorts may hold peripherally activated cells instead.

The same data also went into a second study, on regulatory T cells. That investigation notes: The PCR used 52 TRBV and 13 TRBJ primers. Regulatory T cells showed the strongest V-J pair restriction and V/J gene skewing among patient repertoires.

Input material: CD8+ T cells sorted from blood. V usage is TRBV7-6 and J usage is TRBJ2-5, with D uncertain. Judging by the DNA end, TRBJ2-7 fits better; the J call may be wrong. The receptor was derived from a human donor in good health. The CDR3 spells CASSLEQTSYEQYF. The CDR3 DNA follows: TGTGCCAGCAGCTTAGAACAGACCTCCTACGAGCAGTACTTC.